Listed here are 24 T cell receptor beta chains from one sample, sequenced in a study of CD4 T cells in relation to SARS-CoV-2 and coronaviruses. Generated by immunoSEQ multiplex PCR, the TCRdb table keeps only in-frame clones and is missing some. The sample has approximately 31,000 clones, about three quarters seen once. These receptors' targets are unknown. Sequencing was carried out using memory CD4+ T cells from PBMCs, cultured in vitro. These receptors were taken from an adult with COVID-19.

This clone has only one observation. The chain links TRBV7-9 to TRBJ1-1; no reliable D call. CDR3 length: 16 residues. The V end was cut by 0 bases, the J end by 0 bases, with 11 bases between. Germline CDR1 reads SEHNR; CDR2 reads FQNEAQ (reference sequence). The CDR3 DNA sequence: TGTGCCAGCAGCTTAGCGTACCTTCCCTTGAACACTGAAGCTTTCTTT. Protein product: CASSLAYLPLNTEAFF.

CDR3 loop: CASRRLTSGPDTQYF. CDR3 sequence (DNA): TGTGCCAGCAGGCGGTTGACTAGCGGTCCAGATACGCAGTATTTT. The V gene is TRBV2, the J gene TRBJ2-3, with 9 positions matching TRBD2. The V gene end was trimmed by 6 bases and the J gene end by 4 bases; junction bases not matched to a gene: 8. The CDR3 totals 15 residues. The V gene's germline CDR1 is SNHLY and CDR2 FYNNEI. The variable domain in full, with the rest retrieved from reference TRBV2 and TRBJ2-3, is EPEVTQTPSHQVTQMGQEVILRCVPISNHLYFYWYRQILGQKVEFLVSFYNNEISEKSEIFDDQFSVERPDGSNFTLKIRSTKLEDSAMYFCASRRLTSGPDTQYFGPGTRLTVL.

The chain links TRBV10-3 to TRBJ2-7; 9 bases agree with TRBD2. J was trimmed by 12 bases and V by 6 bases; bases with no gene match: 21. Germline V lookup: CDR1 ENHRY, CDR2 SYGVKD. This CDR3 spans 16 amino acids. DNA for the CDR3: TGTGCCATCAGCGGAGTGGTCCGGACTAGCGAGGGGATTTTGTACTTC. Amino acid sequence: CAISGVVRTSEGILYF.

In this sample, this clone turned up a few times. The CDR3 here is CSARDGLVVPQYF. CDR3 nucleotide sequence: TGCAGCGCTAGAGACGGACTAGTGGTCCCCCAGTACTTC. This chain uses TRBV29-1 with TRBJ2-5; 7 positions match TRBD2. Unmatched junction bases numbered 14, after V lost 7 bases and J lost 9 bases. The germline gives CDR1 SQVTM, CDR2 ANQGSEA. This CDR3 is 13 amino acids long.

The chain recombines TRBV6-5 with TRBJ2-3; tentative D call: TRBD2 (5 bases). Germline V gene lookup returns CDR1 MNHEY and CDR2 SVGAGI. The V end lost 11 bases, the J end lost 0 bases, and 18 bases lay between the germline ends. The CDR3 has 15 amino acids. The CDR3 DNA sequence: TGTGCCGGCCTGAGGGCGATATCTAGCACAGATACGCAGTATTTT. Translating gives CAGLRAISSTDTQYF.

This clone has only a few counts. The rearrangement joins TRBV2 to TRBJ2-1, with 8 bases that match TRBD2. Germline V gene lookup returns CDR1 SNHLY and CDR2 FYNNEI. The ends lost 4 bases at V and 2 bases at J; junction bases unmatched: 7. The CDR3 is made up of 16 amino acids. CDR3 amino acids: CASSASVGGAYNEQFF. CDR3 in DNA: TGTGCCAGCAGTGCTTCTGTCGGGGGGGCCTACAATGAGCAGTTCTTC.

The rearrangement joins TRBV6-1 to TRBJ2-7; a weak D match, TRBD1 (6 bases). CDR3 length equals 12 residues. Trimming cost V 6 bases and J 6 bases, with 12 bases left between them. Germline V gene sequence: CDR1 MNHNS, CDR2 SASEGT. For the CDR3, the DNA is TGTGCCAGCAGCCGGCCAGGGGCCGAGCAGTACTTC. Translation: CASSRPGAEQYF.

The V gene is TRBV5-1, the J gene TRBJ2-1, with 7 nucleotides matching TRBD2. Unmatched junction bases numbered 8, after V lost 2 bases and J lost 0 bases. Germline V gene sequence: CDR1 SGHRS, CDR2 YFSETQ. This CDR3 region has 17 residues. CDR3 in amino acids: CASSFLAGASSYNEQFF. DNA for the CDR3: TGCGCCAGCAGCTTCTTAGCGGGCGCAAGCTCCTACAATGAGCAGTTCTTC.

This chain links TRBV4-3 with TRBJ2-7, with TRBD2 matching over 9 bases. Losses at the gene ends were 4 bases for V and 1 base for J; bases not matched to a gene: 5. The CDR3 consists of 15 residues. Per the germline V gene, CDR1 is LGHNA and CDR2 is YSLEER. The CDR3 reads CASSRLAGLSYEQYF. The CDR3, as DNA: TGCGCCAGCAGCCGCCTAGCGGGACTATCCTACGAGCAGTACTTC.

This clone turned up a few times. The CDR3 here is CASSIDWEEGYTF. The CDR3 DNA is TGTGCCAGTAGTATAGATTGGGAAGAAGGCTACACCTTC. The chain combines TRBV19 with TRBJ1-2; D unclear. Between the trimmed V and J ends, which lost 0 bases and 8 bases, there was a span of 10 bases. This CDR3 is built from 13 residues. CDR1 and CDR2 (germline): LNHDA, SQIVND (reference sequence).

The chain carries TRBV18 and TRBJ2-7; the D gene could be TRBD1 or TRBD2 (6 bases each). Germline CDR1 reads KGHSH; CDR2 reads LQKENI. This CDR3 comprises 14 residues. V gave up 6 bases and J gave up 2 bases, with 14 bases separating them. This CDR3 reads CASSEGHRAYEQYF. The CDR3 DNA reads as TGTGCCAGCTCGGAGGGACACCGAGCCTACGAGCAGTACTTC.

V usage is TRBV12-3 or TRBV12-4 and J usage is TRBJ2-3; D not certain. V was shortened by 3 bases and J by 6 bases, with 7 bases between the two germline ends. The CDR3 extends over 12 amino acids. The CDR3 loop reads CASSFDRDTQYF. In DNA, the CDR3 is TGTGCCAGCAGTTTTGACCGGGATACGCAGTATTTT.

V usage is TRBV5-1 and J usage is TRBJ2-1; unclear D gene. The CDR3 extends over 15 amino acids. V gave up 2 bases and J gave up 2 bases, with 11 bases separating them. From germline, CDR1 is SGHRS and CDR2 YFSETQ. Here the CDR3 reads CASSFEYRPYNEQFF. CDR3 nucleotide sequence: TGCGCCAGCAGCTTCGAGTACAGACCCTACAATGAGCAGTTCTTC.

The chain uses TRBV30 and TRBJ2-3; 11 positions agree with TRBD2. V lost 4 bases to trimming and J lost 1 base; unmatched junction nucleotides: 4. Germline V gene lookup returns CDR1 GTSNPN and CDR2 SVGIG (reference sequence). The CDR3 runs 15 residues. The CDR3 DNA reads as TGTGCCTGGATACTAGCGGGAGTGGGCACAGATACGCAGTATTTT. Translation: CAWILAGVGTDTQYF.

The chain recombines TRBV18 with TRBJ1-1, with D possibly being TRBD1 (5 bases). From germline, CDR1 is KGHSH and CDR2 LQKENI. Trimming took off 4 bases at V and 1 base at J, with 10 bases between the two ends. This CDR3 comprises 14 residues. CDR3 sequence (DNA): TGTGCCAGCTCACTTAACGGACAGAACACTGAAGCTTTCTTT. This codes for CASSLNGQNTEAFF.

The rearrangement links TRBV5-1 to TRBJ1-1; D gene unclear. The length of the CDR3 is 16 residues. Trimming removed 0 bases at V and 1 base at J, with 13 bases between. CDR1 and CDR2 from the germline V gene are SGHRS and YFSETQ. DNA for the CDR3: TGCGCCAGCAGCTTGGAGTCGGCAGCTTGGAACACTGAAGCTTTCTTT. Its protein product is CASSLESAAWNTEAFF. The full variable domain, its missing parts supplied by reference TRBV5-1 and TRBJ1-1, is KAGVTQTPRYLIKTRGQQVTLSCSPISGHRSVSWYQQTPGQGLQFLFEYFSETQRNKGNFPGRFSGRQFSNSRSEMNVSTLELGDSALYLCASSLESAAWNTEAFFGQGTRLTVV.

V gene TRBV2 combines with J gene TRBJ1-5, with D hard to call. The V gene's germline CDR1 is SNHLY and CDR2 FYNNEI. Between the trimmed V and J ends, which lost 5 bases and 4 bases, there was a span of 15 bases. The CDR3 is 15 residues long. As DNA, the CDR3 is TGTGCCAGCAGTCCCCGGGAAAACCAAAATCAGCCCCAGCATTTT. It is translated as CASSPRENQNQPQHF. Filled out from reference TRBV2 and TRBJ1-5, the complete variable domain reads EPEVTQTPSHQVTQMGQEVILRCVPISNHLYFYWYRQILGQKVEFLVSFYNNEISEKSEIFDDQFSVERPDGSNFTLKIRSTKLEDSAMYFCASSPRENQNQPQHFGDGTRLSIL.

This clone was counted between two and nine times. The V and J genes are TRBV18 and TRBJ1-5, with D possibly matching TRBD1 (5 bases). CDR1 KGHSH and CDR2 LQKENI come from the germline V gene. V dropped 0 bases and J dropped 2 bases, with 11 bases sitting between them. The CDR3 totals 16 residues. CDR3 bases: TGTGCCAGCTCACCACCGGGGCGTAGGGGCAATCAGCCCCAGCATTTT. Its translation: CASSPPGRRGNQPQHF.

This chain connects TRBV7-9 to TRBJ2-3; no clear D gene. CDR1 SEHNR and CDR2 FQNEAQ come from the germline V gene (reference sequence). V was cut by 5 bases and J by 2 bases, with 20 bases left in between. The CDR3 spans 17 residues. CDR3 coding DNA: TGTGCCAGCAGCACCCCTTGGGGAATTTTAGACACAGATACGCAGTATTTT. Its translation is CASSTPWGILDTDTQYF.

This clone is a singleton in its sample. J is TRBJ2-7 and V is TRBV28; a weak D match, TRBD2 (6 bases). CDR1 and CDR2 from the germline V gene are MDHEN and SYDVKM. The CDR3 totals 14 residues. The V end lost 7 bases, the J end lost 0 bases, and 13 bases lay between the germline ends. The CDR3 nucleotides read TGTGCCAGCACCAATAGCGGAAGCTCCTACGAGCAGTACTTC. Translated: CASTNSGSSYEQYF.

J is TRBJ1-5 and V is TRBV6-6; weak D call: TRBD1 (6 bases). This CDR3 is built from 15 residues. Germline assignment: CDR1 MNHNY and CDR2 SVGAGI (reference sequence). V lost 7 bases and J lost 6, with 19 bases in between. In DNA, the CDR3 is TGTGCCAGCACGGTCGGGGGCCTCGGGGGTCAGCCCCAGCATTTT. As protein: CASTVGGLGGQPQHF.

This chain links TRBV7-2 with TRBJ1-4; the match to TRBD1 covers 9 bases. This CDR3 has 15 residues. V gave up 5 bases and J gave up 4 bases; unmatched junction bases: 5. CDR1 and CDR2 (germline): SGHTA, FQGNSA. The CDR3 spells CASSGDRAINEKLFF. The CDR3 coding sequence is TGTGCCAGCAGCGGGGACAGGGCGATTAATGAAAAACTGTTTTTT.

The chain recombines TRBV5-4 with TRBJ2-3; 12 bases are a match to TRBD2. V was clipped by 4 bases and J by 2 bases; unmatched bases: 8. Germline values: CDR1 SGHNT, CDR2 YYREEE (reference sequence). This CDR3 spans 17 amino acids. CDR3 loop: CASSKAGLAGTTDTQYF. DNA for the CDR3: TGTGCCAGCAGCAAAGCCGGACTAGCGGGGACCACAGATACGCAGTATTTT.

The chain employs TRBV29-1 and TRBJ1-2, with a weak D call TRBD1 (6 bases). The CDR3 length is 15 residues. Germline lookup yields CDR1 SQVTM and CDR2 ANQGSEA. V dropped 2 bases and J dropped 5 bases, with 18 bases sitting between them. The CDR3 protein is CSVERETGRKYGYTF. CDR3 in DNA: TGCAGCGTTGAAAGAGAAACAGGGAGGAAATATGGCTACACCTTC.